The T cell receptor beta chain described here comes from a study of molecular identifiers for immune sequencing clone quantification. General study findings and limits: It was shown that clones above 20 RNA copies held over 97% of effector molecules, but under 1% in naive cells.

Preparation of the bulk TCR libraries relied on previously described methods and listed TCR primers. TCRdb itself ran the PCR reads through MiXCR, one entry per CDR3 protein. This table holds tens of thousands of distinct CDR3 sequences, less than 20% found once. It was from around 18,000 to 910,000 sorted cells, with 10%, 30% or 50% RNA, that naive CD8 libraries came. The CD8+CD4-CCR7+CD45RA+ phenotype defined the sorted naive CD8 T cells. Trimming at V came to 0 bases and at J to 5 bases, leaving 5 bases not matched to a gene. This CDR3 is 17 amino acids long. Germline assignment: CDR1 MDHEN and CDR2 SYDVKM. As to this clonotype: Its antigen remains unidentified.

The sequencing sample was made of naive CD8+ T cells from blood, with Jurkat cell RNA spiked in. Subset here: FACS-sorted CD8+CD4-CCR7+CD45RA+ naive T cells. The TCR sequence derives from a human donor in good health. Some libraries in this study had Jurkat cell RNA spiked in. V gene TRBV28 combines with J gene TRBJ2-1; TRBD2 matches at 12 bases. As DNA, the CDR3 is TGTGCCAGCAGTTTATGGTATACTAGCGGGAGGAACAATGAGCAGTTCTTC. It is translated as CASSLWYTSGRNNEQFF.